This T cell receptor (beta chain) was obtained from a study of radiotherapy plus CTLA-4 blockade in lung cancer. Study summary: Among all patients, 15% to 20% showed objective responses, while 30% to 40% had disease control.

Assay used: immunoSEQ multiplex PCR; TCRdb lists only in-frame clones, some missing. The sample holds about 82,000 clones, 72% seen once. Regarding this clone: Its antigen is as yet unknown.

Study-wide results and limits: After radiotherapy and ipilimumab, tumor-derived clones expanded in peripheral blood. Increased serum interferon-beta after radiation also reportedly predicted response strongly.

With 1 base removed from V and 5 bases from J, the gap between germline ends came to 23 bases. CDR3 size: 19 residues. Germline assignment: CDR1 MGHRA and CDR2 YSYEKL. The chain employs TRBV4-1 and TRBJ2-2; a possible D gene is TRBD2 (6 bases). The clonotype originates from a human donor with non-small cell lung cancer that progressed on radiotherapy plus ipilimumab. The source was peripheral blood, collected from a patient treated with radiotherapy plus ipilimumab. The CDR3 coding sequence is TGCGCCAGCAGCCAAGGGGCCTGGGGGGTACTTGGGCGGACCGGGGAGCTGTTTTTT. Translating it yields CASSQGAWGVLGRTGELFF.